This T cell receptor (beta chain) was found in a study of T cells in Graves' hyperthyroidism and ophthalmopathy. This clonotype has ten or more counts. From germline, CDR1 is SGHAT and CDR2 FQDESV (reference sequence). The CDR3 extends over 14 amino acids. V gave up 2 bases and J gave up 2 bases, with 9 bases separating them. TCR beta CDR3 regions were amplified from RNA. The primer set for the first-round RT-PCR of the TCR CDR3 was HTBI. A single record per CDR3 protein comes from TCRdb applying MiXCR to the multiplex PCR reads. The sample shows a few hundred thousand distinct CDR3 sequences, approximately 14% of them seen only once.

The V gene is TRBV11-1, the J gene TRBJ1-1, with TRBD1 as a possible D gene (6 bases). Sequencing was carried out using blood. This receptor was obtained from a woman aged 18 to 35 with Graves' hyperthyroidism. This CDR3 is CASSLSDRNTEAFF. Here the CDR3 DNA reads TGTGCCAGCAGCTTATCGGACAGAAACACTGAAGCTTTCTTT.